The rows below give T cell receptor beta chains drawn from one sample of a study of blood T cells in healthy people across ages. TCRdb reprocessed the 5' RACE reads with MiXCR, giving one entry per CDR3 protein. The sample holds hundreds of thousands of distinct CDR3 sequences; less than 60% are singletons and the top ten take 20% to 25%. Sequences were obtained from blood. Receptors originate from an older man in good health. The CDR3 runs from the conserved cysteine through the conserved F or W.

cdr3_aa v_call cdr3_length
CASGLVRGLASGSYEQYF TRBV12-5 18
CASRLDRGHDYNSPLHF TRBV6-6 17
CSARDGGGQYF TRBV20-1 11
CASSSLAGAGNEQFF TRBV5-6 15
CASSLGWETEAFF TRBV7-2 13
CASSLWTGSYEQYF TRBV7-2 14
CASSLDPGGVYEQFF TRBV11-3 15
CASSLMGQGAYEQYF TRBV7-9 15
CASSVAGKGTDTQYF TRBV28 15
CSAPRGGRDEQYF TRBV20-1 13
CASALAAAYEQYF TRBV5-1 13